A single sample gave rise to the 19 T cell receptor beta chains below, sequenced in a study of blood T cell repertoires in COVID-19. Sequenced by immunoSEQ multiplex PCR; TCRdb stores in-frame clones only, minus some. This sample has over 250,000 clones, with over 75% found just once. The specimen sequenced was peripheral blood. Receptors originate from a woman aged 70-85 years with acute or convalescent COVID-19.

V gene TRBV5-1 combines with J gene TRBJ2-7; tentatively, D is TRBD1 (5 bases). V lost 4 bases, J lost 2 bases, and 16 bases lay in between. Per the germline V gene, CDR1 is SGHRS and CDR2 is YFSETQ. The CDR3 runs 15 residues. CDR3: CASSPNAGFAYEQYF. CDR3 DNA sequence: TGCGCCAGCAGCCCGAATGCAGGGTTTGCCTACGAGCAGTACTTC.

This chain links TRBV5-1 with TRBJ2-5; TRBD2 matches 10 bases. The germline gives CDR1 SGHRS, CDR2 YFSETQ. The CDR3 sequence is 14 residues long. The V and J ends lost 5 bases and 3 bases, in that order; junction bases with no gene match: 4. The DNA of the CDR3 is TGCGCCAGCAGGGCTAGCGGGGGAAAAGAGACCCAGTACTTC. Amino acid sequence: CASRASGGKETQYF.

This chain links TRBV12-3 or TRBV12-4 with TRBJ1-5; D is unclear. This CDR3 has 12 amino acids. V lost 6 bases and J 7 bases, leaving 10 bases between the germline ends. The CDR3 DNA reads TGTGCCAGCAGCCCCGCAGGCCAGCCCCAGCATTTT. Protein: CASSPAGQPQHF.

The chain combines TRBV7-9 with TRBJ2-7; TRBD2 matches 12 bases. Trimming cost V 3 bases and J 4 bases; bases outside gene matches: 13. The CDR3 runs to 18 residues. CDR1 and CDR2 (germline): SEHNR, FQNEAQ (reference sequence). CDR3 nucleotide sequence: TGTGCCAGCAGCTTCCCGGATACCGGGACTAGCGGGTTGTACGAGCAGTACTTC. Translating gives CASSFPDTGTSGLYEQYF.

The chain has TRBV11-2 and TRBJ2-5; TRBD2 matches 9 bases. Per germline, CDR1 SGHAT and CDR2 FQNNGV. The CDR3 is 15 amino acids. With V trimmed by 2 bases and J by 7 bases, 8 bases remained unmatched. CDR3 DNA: TGTGCCAGCAGCTTACTAGCGGGGCCCCAGGGGACCCAGTACTTC. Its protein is CASSLLAGPQGTQYF.

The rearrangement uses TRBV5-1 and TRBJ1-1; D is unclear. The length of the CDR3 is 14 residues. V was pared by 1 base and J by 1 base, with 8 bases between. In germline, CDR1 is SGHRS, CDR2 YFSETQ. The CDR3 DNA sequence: TGCGCCAGCAGCTTGAGGCGCGGGAACACTGAAGCTTTCTTT. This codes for CASSLRRGNTEAFF.

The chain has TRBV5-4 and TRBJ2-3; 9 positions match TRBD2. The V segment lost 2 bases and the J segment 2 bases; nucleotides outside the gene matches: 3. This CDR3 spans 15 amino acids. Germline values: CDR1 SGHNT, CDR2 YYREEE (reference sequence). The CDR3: CASSLAGGHTDTQYF. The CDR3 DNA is TGTGCCAGCAGCTTAGCGGGGGGTCACACAGATACGCAGTATTTT.

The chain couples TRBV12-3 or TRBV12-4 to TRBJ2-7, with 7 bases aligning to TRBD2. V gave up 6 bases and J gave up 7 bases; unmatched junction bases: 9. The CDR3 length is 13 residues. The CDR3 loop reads CASSLGSGGEQYF. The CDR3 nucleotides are TGTGCCAGCAGCCTGGGGTCGGGGGGAGAGCAGTACTTC.

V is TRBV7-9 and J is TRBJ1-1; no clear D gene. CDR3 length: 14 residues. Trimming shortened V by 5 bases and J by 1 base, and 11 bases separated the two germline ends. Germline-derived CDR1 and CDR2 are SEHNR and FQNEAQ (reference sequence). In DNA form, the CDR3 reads TGTGCCAGCAGCCCTAGACGGCGGAACACTGAAGCTTTCTTT. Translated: CASSPRRRNTEAFF. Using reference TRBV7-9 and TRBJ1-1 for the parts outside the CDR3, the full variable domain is DTGVSQNPRHKITKRGQNVTFRCDPISEHNRLYWYRQTLGQGPEFLTYFQNEAQLEKSRLLSDRFSAERPKGSFSTLEIQRTEQGDSAMYLCASSPRRRNTEAFFGQGTRLTVV.

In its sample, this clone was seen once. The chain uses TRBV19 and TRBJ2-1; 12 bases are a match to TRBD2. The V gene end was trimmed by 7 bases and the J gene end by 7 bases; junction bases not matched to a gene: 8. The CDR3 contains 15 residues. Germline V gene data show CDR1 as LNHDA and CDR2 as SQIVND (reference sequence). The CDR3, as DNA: TGTGCCAGTAACCCTAGCGGGGGGGCCATGAATGAGCAGTTCTTC. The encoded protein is CASNPSGGAMNEQFF.

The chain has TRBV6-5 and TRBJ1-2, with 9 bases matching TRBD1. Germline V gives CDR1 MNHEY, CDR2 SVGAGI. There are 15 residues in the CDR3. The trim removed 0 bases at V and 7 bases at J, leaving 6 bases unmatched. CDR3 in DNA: TGTGCCAGCAGTTACTCAGGCAGGGGACAGGGTGGCTACACCTTC. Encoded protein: CASSYSGRGQGGYTF.

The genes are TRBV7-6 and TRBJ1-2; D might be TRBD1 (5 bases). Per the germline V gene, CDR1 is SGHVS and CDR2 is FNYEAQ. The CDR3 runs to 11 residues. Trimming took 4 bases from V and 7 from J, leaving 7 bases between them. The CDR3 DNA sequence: TGTGCCAGCAGCTACCAGGGTGGCTACACCTTC. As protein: CASSYQGGYTF.

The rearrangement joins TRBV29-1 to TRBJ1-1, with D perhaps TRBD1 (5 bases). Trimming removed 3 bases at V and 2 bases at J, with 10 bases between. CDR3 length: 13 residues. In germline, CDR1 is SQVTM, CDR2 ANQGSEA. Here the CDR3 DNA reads TGCAGCGTTGACCGGGGGATTAACACTGAAGCTTTCTTT. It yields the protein CSVDRGINTEAFF.

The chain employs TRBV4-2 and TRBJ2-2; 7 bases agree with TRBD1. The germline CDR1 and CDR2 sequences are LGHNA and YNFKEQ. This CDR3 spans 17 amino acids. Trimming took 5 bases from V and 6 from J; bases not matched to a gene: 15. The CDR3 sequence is CASSVREGQLGSGELFF. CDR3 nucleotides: TGTGCCAGCAGCGTAAGAGAGGGACAGTTGGGGTCCGGGGAGCTGTTTTTT.

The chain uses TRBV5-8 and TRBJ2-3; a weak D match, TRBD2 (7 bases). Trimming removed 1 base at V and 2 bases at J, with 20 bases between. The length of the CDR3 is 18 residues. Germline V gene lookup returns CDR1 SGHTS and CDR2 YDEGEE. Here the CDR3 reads CASSLIKTAGAVTDTQYF. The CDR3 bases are TGTGCCAGCAGCTTGATCAAGACTGCGGGGGCCGTCACAGATACGCAGTATTTT.

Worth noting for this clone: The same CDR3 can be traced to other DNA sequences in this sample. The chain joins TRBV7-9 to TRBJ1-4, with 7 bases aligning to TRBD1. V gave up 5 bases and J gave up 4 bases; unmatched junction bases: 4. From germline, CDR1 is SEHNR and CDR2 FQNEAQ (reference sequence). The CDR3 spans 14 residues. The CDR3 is CASSLRQGNEKLFF. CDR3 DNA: TGTGCCAGCAGCCTCCGACAGGGTAATGAAAAACTGTTTTTT.

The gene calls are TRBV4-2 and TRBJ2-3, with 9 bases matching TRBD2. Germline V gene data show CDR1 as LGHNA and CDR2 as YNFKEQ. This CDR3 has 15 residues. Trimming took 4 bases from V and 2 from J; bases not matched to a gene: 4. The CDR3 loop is CASSPLAGVTDTQYF. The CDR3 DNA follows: TGTGCCAGCAGCCCTTTAGCGGGGGTCACAGATACGCAGTATTTT.

The CDR3 loop is CASSPEFMNTEAFF. For the CDR3, the DNA is TGTGCCAGCAGTCCAGAATTTATGAACACTGAAGCTTTCTTT. This sequence joins TRBV27 and TRBJ1-1; D unclear. V was pared by 5 bases and J by 0 bases, with 10 bases between. The CDR3 is made up of 14 amino acids. The germline V gene has CDR1 MNHEY and CDR2 SMNVEV (reference sequence).

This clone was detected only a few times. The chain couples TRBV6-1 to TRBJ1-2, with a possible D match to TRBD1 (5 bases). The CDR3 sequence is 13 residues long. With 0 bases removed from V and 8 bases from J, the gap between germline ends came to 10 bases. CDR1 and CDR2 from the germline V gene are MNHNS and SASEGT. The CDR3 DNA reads TGTGCCAGCAGTGAAGCAGGGGCGCGAGGCTACACCTTC. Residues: CASSEAGARGYTF.